The 25 T cell receptor beta chains below were found in one sample sequenced in a study of CD8 T cells in ankylosing spondylitis. Each CDR3 protein is one row after TCRdb ran MiXCR on the 5' RACE reads. The profile shows around 100,000 distinct CDR3 sequences, about 24% of them singletons. Material for sequencing was synovial fluid, either unsorted or a sorted T cell fraction (not recorded which). The origin of the receptors is a male donor with ankylosing spondylitis.

This clonotype has just a few counts. The CDR3 protein is CASSLRTYGYEQYF. The CDR3 DNA reads TGTGCCAGCAGTTTAAGGACATACGGCTACGAGCAGTACTTC. The chain couples TRBV27 to TRBJ2-7; perhaps TRBD1 as D (5 bases). This CDR3 is 14 amino acids long. Germline loops: CDR1 MNHEY, CDR2 SMNVEV (reference sequence). V was trimmed by 2 bases and J by 3 bases, leaving 11 bases between them.

The V gene is TRBV5-1, the J gene TRBJ2-5; a weak D match, TRBD1 (5 bases). The V end was cut by 5 bases, the J end by 2 bases, with 10 bases between. The CDR3 runs 13 residues. Germline CDR1 SGHRS, CDR2 YFSETQ. The CDR3: CASSRGLQETQYF. Here the CDR3 DNA reads TGCGCCAGCAGTAGGGGTTTACAAGAGACCCAGTACTTC.

This clonotype came up a few times. The genes are TRBV7-9 and TRBJ2-7; weak D call: TRBD2 (6 bases). V was trimmed by 1 base and J by 6 bases, leaving 13 bases between them. The CDR3 is 14 residues long. The germline gives CDR1 SEHNR, CDR2 FQNEAQ (reference sequence). In nucleotides, the CDR3 is TGTGCCAGCAGCTTAGGGGGTAGCGGTACCGAGCAGTACTTC. Its translation is CASSLGGSGTEQYF.

In its sample, this clonotype was seen a few times. The V gene is TRBV18, the J gene TRBJ2-1; D unresolved. Trimming cost V 5 bases and J 2 bases, with 10 bases left between them. Germline assignment: CDR1 KGHSH and CDR2 LQKENI. This CDR3 region has 14 residues. This chain's CDR3 is CASSAGPTYNEQFF. In nucleotides, the CDR3 is TGTGCCAGCTCAGCCGGACCTACCTACAATGAGCAGTTCTTC.

This rearrangement joins TRBV6-2 or TRBV6-3 to TRBJ1-5, with 7 positions matching TRBD1. V shed 4 bases and J 4 bases; nucleotides not matched to a gene: 4. From germline, CDR1 is MNHEY and CDR2 SVGEGT. This CDR3 has 14 amino acids. The CDR3 sequence: CASSWDSPNQPQHF. CDR3 coding DNA: TGTGCCAGCAGTTGGGACAGCCCAAATCAGCCCCAGCATTTT.

This CDR3 is CASSLTRGTSSYNEQFF. The CDR3, as DNA: TGTGCCAGCAGCCTTACCCGGGGGACTAGCTCCTACAATGAGCAGTTCTTC. The chain is built from TRBV9 and TRBJ2-1; 8 bases match TRBD2. CDR3 length equals 17 residues. The J segment lost 0 bases and the V segment lost 4 bases, leaving 9 bases of the junction unmatched. CDR1 SGDLS and CDR2 YYNGEE come from the germline V gene.

This clonotype was seen once. The chain has TRBV12-3 or TRBV12-4 and TRBJ1-1; 8 positions match TRBD1. The CDR3 contains 13 residues. Trimming took 4 bases from V and 11 from J; bases not matched to a gene: 9. The CDR3: CASSYGTGIAAFF. The CDR3 nucleotides are TGTGCCAGCAGTTACGGGACAGGTATCGCTGCTTTCTTT.

This clonotype was seen a few times. The J gene is TRBJ1-1, the V gene TRBV20-1; no reliable D call. The CDR3 covers 12 residues. Germline values: CDR1 DFQATT, CDR2 SNEGSKA (reference sequence). V was clipped by 3 bases and J by 0 bases, with 5 bases between them. This CDR3 reads CSASRVNTEAFF. The CDR3 DNA is TGCAGTGCTAGTCGAGTGAACACTGAAGCTTTCTTT.

In its sample, this clonotype was seen a few times. The chain uses TRBV5-1 and TRBJ2-1; the D gene is possibly TRBD2 (7 bases). This CDR3 region has 15 residues. Germline CDR1 and CDR2: SGHRS and YFSETQ. With 3 bases removed from V and 7 bases from J, the gap between germline ends came to 17 bases. CDR3 protein: CASSYGLGGVNEQFF. The CDR3 region has the DNA TGCGCCAGCAGCTACGGACTAGGGGGAGTGAATGAGCAGTTCTTC.

The chain has TRBV5-1 and TRBJ1-2; a possible D gene is TRBD1 (5 bases). In germline, CDR1 is SGHRS, CDR2 YFSETQ. Trimming removed 4 bases at V and 4 bases at J, with 20 bases between. The CDR3 is made up of 16 amino acids. The CDR3 loop reads CASSGSRDGRGYGYTF. In DNA form, the CDR3 reads TGCGCCAGCAGCGGCTCACGGGACGGGCGGGGCTATGGCTACACCTTC.

This clonotype was observed a handful of times. The chain carries TRBV28 and TRBJ2-1; 8 bases agree with TRBD2. In germline, CDR1 is MDHEN, CDR2 SYDVKM. The CDR3 is 16 residues long. With 7 bases clipped from V and 4 bases from J, the junction kept 12 bases outside the gene matches. In nucleotides, the CDR3 is TGTGCCAGCACCCCTATAGGAGCGGGAGCGTACAATGAGCAGTTCTTC. Translation gives CASTPIGAGAYNEQFF.

V is TRBV5-6 and J is TRBJ2-1; D could derive from TRBD1 or TRBD2 (5 bases each). In germline, CDR1 is SGHDT, CDR2 YYEEEE. CDR3 size: 15 residues. Between the trimmed V and J ends, which lost 0 bases and 4 bases, there was a span of 11 bases. CDR3 loop: CASSLGETVYNEQFF. Here the CDR3 DNA reads TGTGCCAGCAGCTTGGGGGAGACAGTTTACAATGAGCAGTTCTTC.

This rearrangement joins TRBV11-2 to TRBJ2-2; either TRBD1 or TRBD2 may fit D (6 bases each). Trimming pared 0 bases from V and 6 bases from J, leaving 14 bases between. The CDR3 covers 16 residues. In germline, CDR1 is SGHAT, CDR2 FQNNGV. CDR3 loop: CASSLEFRRGAGELFF. DNA of the CDR3: TGTGCCAGCAGCTTAGAGTTCAGGAGGGGGGCCGGGGAGCTGTTTTTT.

This clonotype was detected many times. V usage is TRBV28 and J usage is TRBJ2-7, with TRBD1 matching 9 bases. CDR1 and CDR2 (germline): MDHEN, SYDVKM. Trimming took 6 bases from V and 2 from J; bases not matched to a gene: 2. The CDR3 totals 13 residues. The CDR3 nucleotides read TGTGCCAGCAGGACAGGGGGAGCCTACGAGCAGTACTTC. This gives the protein CASRTGGAYEQYF.

In DNA, the CDR3 is TGTGCCAGCAGCGGCGGTGGACTCTACAATGAGCAGTTCTTC. Encoded protein: CASSGGGLYNEQFF. J is TRBJ2-1 and V is TRBV5-4, with a weak D call TRBD2 (5 bases). Trimming took off 4 bases at V and 3 bases at J, with 11 bases between the two ends. Germline lookup yields CDR1 SGHNT and CDR2 YYREEE (reference sequence). The CDR3 loop spans 14 amino acids.

The genes are TRBV5-6 and TRBJ1-1, with D uncertain. The CDR3 sequence is 14 residues long. Trimming left V 0 bases short and J 0 bases short, with 6 bases between. Germline V gene lookup returns CDR1 SGHDT and CDR2 YYEEEE. CDR3 loop: CASSLVRLNTEAFF. CDR3 nucleotides: TGTGCCAGCAGCTTGGTAAGATTGAACACTGAAGCTTTCTTT.

The rearrangement links TRBV5-1 to TRBJ1-5, with a weak D call TRBD1 (5 bases). The germline gives CDR1 SGHRS, CDR2 YFSETQ. The CDR3 has 14 amino acids. Trimming stripped 4 bases from V and 11 bases from J, with 19 bases between. The CDR3 nucleotides read TGCGCCAGCAGCCACGGAGAGGGTGGGGCGGCCCAGCATTTT. Amino acid sequence: CASSHGEGGAAQHF.

This clonotype was recorded a few times. The V and J genes are TRBV7-4 and TRBJ2-7; D is ambiguous. V was pared by 4 bases and J by 4 bases, with 8 bases between. Germline V gene sequence: CDR1 SGHVT, CDR2 SQSDAQ. The CDR3 totals 12 residues. The CDR3 loop is CASSSVPYEQYF. DNA of the CDR3: TGTGCCAGCAGCTCTGTCCCGTACGAGCAGTACTTC.

There are a few counts of this clonotype. J is TRBJ2-2 and V is TRBV5-1; D not certain. Trimming pared 0 bases from V and 4 bases from J, leaving 4 bases between. The CDR3 has 13 residues. The germline V gene encodes CDR1 SGHRS and CDR2 YFSETQ. This CDR3 reads CASSLVTTGELFF. CDR3 DNA sequence: TGCGCCAGCAGCTTGGTAACCACCGGGGAGCTGTTTTTT.

This clonotype was recorded many times. The CDR3 loop reads CASSFGQSNYGYTF. CDR3 DNA: TGCGCCAGCAGTTTTGGACAGTCCAACTATGGCTACACCTTC. This chain joins TRBV5-1 and TRBJ1-2; tentatively, D is TRBD1 (6 bases). The V end was cut by 5 bases, the J end by 2 bases, with 13 bases between. This CDR3 is 14 amino acids long. Germline-derived CDR1 and CDR2 are SGHRS and YFSETQ.

The J gene is TRBJ1-6, the V gene TRBV27; tentative D call: TRBD1 (6 bases). Germline-derived CDR1 and CDR2 are MNHEY and SMNVEV (reference sequence). This CDR3 region has 20 residues. Deletions cut 2 bases from V and 0 bases from J, with 20 bases between. CDR3: CASSLRGLDSRSSYNSPLHF. The CDR3 nucleotides read TGTGCCAGCAGTTTAAGAGGGTTGGACAGTCGGAGCTCCTATAATTCACCCCTCCACTTT.

This rearrangement joins TRBV5-1 to TRBJ2-3; unclear D gene. The CDR3 contains 16 residues. Germline CDR1 is SGHRS and CDR2 is YFSETQ. The V gene lost 7 bases and the J gene lost 0 bases, with 18 bases spanning the gap. The CDR3, as DNA: TGCGCCAGCGCCGAGACACGTCAACTTAGCACAGATACGCAGTATTTT. Translating it yields CASAETRQLSTDTQYF.

This clonotype was counted many times. The chain links TRBV6-5 to TRBJ1-2; tentative D call: TRBD1 (5 bases). The CDR3 runs 16 residues. The V end lost 0 bases, the J end lost 4 bases, and 15 bases lay between the germline ends. Germline loops: CDR1 MNHEY, CDR2 SVGAGI. CDR3 sequence: CASSYSEGRTFYGYTF. In DNA form, the CDR3 reads TGTGCCAGCAGTTACTCCGAGGGGAGAACATTCTATGGCTACACCTTC.

There are a few counts of this clonotype. The genes are TRBV20-1 and TRBJ2-3; unclear D gene. V was pared by 3 bases and J by 2 bases, with 9 bases between. Looked up from germline, CDR1 is DFQATT and CDR2 is SNEGSKA (reference sequence). The CDR3 is made up of 13 amino acids. The CDR3 loop is CSASTAPTDTQYF. CDR3 DNA sequence: TGCAGTGCTAGTACGGCACCCACAGATACGCAGTATTTT.

This clonotype occurred a few times. The chain links TRBV11-3 to TRBJ2-2; tentative D call: TRBD1 (5 bases). CDR3 length equals 14 residues. V lost 3 bases and J 4 bases, leaving 9 bases between the germline ends. Germline values: CDR1 SGHNT, CDR2 YENEEA. The CDR3 DNA reads TGTGCCAGCAGCTTTTTCCAGGGCACCGGGGAGCTGTTTTTT. Translation: CASSFFQGTGELFF.